This record covers a single T cell receptor beta chain. Original processing methods: Cell counts per sample came from amplifying reference gene primers. Profiled with immunoSEQ multiplex PCR; TCRdb holds only in-frame clones, not every one. V and J calls and clone size are those listed in that table; D and trimming were worked out from the DNA. The repertoire holds more than 95,000 clones, with around 79% as singletons. This entry is derived from a study of blood T cell repertoires in COVID-19. This TCR was recovered from a man between 45 and 60 years old with acute or convalescent COVID-19. Input material: peripheral blood.

The CDR3 loop is CSVTGLAVVRSYNEQFF. CDR3 nucleotide sequence: TGCAGCGTAACCGGACTAGCGGTAGTAAGGTCCTACAATGAGCAGTTCTTC. The J gene is TRBJ2-1, the V gene TRBV29-1; 10 bases match TRBD2. Trimming cost V 6 bases and J 1 base; bases outside gene matches: 12. CDR1 is SQVTM and CDR2 is ANQGSEA in the germline V gene. The CDR3 contains 17 residues.